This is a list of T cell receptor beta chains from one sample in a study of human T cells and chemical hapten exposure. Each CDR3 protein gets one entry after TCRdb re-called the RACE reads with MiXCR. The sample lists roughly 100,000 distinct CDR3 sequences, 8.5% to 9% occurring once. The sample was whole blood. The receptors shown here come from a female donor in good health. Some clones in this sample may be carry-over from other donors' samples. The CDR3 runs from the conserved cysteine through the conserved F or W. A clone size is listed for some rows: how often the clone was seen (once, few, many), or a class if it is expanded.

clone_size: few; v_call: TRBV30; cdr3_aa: CAWSAQHKEAFF
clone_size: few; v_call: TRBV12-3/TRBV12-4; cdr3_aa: CASSKRTASSGNTIYF
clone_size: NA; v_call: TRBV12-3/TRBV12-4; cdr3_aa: CASSTGYETQYF
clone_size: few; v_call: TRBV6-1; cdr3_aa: CASSEVAGGRNIQYF
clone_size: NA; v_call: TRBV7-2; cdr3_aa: CASSLSGRGSTDTQYF
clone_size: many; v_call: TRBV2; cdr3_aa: CASSEAGRDGRVVKFF
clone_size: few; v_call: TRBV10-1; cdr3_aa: CASFPGSYEQYF
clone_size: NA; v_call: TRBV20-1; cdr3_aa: CSAREGQPQHF
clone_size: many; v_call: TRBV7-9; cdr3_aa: CASSPGHHFQETQYF
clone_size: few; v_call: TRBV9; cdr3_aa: CASSGSGRASTGELFF
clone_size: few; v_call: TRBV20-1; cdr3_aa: CSARGGADSNQPQHF
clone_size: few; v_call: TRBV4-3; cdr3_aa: CASSQRLFTEAFF
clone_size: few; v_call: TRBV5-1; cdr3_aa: CASTRTGEYDEQYF
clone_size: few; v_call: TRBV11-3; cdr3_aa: CASSFSRNTEAFF
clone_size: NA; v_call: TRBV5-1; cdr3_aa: CASSSYPGTENTGELFF
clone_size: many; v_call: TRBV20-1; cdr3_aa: CSAKWTGQETQYF
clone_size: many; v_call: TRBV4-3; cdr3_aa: CASSQEHSDEEQFF
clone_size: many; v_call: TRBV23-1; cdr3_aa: CASSQSGQEAYHEQYF
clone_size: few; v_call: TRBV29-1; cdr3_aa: CSVGPPEAALYEQYF
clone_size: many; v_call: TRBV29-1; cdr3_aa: CSVEVGTGSSYNEQFF
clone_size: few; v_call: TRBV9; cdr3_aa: CASSAGDSYGYTF
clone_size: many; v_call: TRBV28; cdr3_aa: CASGSGANVLTF
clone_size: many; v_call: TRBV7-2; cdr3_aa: CASSPRTEPSGDTQYF
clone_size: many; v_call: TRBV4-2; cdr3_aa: CASSLGQTNTEAFF
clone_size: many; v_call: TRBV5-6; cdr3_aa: CASSLGAGGPSREQFF
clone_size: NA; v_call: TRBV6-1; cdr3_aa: CASRPGQGNEQFF
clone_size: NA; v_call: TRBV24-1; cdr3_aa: CATSPIQGQGDPAGELFF
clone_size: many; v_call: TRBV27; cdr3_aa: CASSFEGALVYEQYF
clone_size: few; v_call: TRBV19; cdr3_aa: CASSRRTDQETQYF
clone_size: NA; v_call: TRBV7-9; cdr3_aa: CASSFETVTGELFF
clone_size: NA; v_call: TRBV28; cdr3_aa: CASSPSRDNGEQYF
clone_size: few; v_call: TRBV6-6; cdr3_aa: CASSSAVSTDTQYF